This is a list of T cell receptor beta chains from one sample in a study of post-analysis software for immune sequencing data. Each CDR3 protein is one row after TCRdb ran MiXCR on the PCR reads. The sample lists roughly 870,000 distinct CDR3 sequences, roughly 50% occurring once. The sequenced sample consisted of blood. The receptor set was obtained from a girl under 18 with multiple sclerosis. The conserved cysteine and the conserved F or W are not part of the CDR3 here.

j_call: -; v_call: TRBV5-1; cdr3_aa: ASRGTSGASYEQY
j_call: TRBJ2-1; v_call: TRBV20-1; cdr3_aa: SARGAVYNEQF
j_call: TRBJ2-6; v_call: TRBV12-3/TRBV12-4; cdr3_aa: ASSHLGANVLT
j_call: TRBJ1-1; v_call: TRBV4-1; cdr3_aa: ASSLHNGPAF
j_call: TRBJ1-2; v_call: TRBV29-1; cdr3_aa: SVGQAAANYGYT
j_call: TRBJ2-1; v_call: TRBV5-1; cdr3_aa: ASRTSGTISYNEQF
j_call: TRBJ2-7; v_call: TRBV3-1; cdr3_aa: ASSHLPLGEQY
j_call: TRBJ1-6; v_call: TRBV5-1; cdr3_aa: ASSLIRQGESPLH
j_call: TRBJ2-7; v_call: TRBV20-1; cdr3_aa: SASRGSSYEQY
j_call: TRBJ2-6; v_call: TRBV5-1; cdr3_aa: ASSLGAGQVSGANVLT
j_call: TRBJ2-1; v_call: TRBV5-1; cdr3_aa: ASRQNNEQF
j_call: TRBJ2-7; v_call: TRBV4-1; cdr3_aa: ASSQIQGIDEQY
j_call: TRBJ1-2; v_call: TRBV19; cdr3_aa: ASSPRVGSYGYT
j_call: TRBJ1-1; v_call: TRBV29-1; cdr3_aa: SEMTGENTEAF
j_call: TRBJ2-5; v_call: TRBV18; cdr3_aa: ASSPAQETQY
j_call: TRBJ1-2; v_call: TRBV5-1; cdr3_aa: ASSGTGGDGYT
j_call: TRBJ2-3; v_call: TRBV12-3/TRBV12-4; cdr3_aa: ASSPTWAGRDSSTDTQY
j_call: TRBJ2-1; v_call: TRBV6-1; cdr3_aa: ASSEDGGRGHYNEQF
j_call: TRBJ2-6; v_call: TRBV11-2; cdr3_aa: ASSLVPGLFSGANVLT
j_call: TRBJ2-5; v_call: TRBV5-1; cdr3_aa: ASSIRGQETQY
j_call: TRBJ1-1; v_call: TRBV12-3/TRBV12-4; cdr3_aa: ASSKALLNTEAF
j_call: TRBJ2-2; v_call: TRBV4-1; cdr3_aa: ASSQEWLAGVSGNTGELF
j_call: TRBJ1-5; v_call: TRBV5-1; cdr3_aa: ASSLAGEGRGQPQH
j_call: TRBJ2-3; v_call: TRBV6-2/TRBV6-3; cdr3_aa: ASSYNAGGPTDTQY
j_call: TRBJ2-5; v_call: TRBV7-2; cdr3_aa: ASSLATGVRETQY
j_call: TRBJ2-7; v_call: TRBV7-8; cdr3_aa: ASSPGGGGPFSYEQY
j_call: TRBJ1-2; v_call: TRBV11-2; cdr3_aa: ASSLDEPEAFGYT
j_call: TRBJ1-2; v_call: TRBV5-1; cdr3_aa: ASSLGLSYGYT
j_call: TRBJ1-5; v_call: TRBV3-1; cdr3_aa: ASSQGTHSNQPQH
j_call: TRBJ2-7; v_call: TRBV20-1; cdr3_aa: SARDHRRTGVSYEQY
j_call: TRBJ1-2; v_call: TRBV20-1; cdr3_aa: SARVEMAGYGYT
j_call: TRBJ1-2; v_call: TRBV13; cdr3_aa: ASSEGQYGYT
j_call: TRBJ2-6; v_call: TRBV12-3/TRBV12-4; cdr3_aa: AASVSGVNVLT
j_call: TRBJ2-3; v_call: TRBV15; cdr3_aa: ATSRGPERSSSSTDTQY
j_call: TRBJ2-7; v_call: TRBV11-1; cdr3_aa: ASSGWDKNYEQY
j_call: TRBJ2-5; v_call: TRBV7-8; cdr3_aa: ASSLGISGLMQETQY
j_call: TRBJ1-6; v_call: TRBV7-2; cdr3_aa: ASSIGVGSIGSPLH
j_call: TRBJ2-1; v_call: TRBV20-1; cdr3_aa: SADRRGGYEQF
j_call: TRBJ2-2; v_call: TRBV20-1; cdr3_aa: SALSTNTGELF
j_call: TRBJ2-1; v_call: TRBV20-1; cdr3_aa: SVGRSGGLYNEQF
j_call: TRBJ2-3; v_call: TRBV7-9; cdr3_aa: ASSLAGGRKTDTQY
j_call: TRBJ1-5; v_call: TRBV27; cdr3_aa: ASRALGIGWAAPGYSNQPQH
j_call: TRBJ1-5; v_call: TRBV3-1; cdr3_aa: ASSQLYSNQPQH
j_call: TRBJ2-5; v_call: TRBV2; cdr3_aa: ASMSGGQETQY
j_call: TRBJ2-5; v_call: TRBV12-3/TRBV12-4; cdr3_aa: ASSPSREQY
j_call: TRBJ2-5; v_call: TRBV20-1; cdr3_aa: SAGSTSGGLGETQY